This TCR beta chain was recovered during a study of OX40 agonist ivuxolimab in advanced cancers. TCRdb's table, derived via immunoSEQ multiplex PCR, lists solely in-frame clones and lacks some. The sample lists 50,000 to 65,000 clones, approximately 88% occurring once. The count of this clone is one. The germline CDR1 and CDR2 sequences are SGHTA and FQGNSA. The CDR3 length is 15 residues. V was cut by 6 bases and J by 0 bases, with 15 bases left in between. The chain recombines TRBV7-2 with TRBJ2-7; D is possibly TRBD1 or TRBD2 (5 bases each). The specimen comprised CD4+ or CD8+ T cells sorted from blood, sampled in a trial of the OX40 agonist ivuxolimab. This receptor was obtained from an adult with an advanced solid tumor such as melanoma, head and neck, liver or kidney cancer. CDR3 region: CASRPQPGSSYEQYF. The CDR3 DNA reads TGTGCCAGCAGGCCTCAGCCAGGGAGCTCCTACGAGCAGTACTTC.